These 18 T cell receptor beta chains originate from one sample sequenced in a study of T-cell reconstitution after alpha-beta-depleted transplantation in children. Unique molecular identifiers featured in how the TCRbeta library was prepared. Each CDR3 protein is one row after TCRdb ran MiXCR on the PCR reads. Of 260,000 or so distinct CDR3 sequences listed, 12% are singletons. The sequencing used PBMCs from the stem cell graft donor, collected from the stem cell graft. The receptors here all came from a human donor who donated a stem cell graft to a child with acute lymphoblastic leukemia.

This clonotype has a count of ten or more. V is TRBV28 and J is TRBJ1-2; tentatively, D is TRBD1 (6 bases). Germline-derived CDR1 and CDR2 are MDHEN and SYDVKM. The CDR3 is 16 residues long. V was cut by 1 base and J by 2 bases, with 14 bases left in between. CDR3 amino acids: CASSLSGQSLNYGYTF. The CDR3 nucleotides read TGTGCCAGCAGTTTATCAGGACAGTCCCTAAACTATGGCTACACCTTC.

This clonotype was counted ten times or more. The rearrangement uses TRBV9 and TRBJ2-3; TRBD1 or TRBD2 may be the D gene (6 bases each). The CDR3 totals 15 residues. V gave up 4 bases and J gave up 4 bases, with 16 bases separating them. Germline values: CDR1 SGDLS, CDR2 YYNGEE. CDR3 sequence: CASSPQLGGADTQYF. DNA of the CDR3: TGTGCCAGCAGCCCCCAGCTGGGGGGCGCAGATACGCAGTATTTT.

This clonotype has a count of ten or more. The gene calls are TRBV29-1 and TRBJ1-1, with 8 bases identical to TRBD1. The CDR3 runs to 14 residues. In germline, CDR1 is SQVTM, CDR2 ANQGSEA. With V trimmed by 4 bases and J by 1 base, 5 bases remained unmatched. This CDR3 is CSVARGQGNTEAFF. The CDR3 bases are TGCAGCGTTGCTCGTGGACAGGGGAACACTGAAGCTTTCTTT. The variable domain in full, with the rest retrieved from reference TRBV29-1 and TRBJ1-1, is SAVISQKPSRDICQRGTSLTIQCQVDSQVTMMFWYRQQPGQSLTLIATANQGSEATYESGFVIDKFPISRPNLTFSTLTVSNMSPEDSSIYLCSVARGQGNTEAFFGQGTRLTVV.

This clonotype has a count of ten or more. The V call is TRBV10-3, the J call TRBJ2-3, with 7 bases fitting TRBD1. V lost 6 bases and J lost 0; bases outside the gene matches: 24. CDR3 length: 21 residues. Germline values: CDR1 ENHRY, CDR2 SYGVKD. CDR3: CAISLKTTGTEITISTDTQYF. DNA of the CDR3: TGTGCCATCAGCTTAAAGACTACCGGGACAGAAATTACAATTAGCACAGATACGCAGTATTTT.

A note on this clonotype: Compared with germline, one end of the junction differs, possibly owing to a read error. The J gene is TRBJ2-1, the V gene TRBV27, with a possible D match to TRBD2 (6 bases). The CDR3 runs 15 residues. Germline V lookup: CDR1 MNHEY, CDR2 SMNVEV (reference sequence). CDR3 in amino acids: CASSLSGGPYNAQFF. The CDR3 DNA reads as TGTGCCAGCAGTTTATCGGGGGGTCCCTACAATGCGCAGTTCTTC.

This clonotype was found many times. This sequence joins TRBV5-6 and TRBJ1-6, with 10 bases identical to TRBD1. Trimming removed 1 base from V and 14 bases from J; junction bases left unmatched: 12. In germline, CDR1 is SGHDT, CDR2 YYEEEE. This CDR3 is built from 16 residues. CDR3 region: CASSLLGDRGPASLHF. CDR3 nucleotides: TGTGCCAGCAGCTTGTTAGGGGACAGGGGACCCGCATCCCTCCACTTT.

This clonotype has at least ten counts. This sequence joins TRBV7-9 and TRBJ2-4; TRBD2 matches 7 bases. J lost 7 bases, V lost 4 bases, and 10 bases had no gene match. Germline CDR1 reads SEHNR; CDR2 reads FQNEAQ (reference sequence). The CDR3 has 15 residues. CDR3 DNA: TGTGCCAGCAGCTCATTAAATCGGGACTACAACATTCAGTACTTC. It codes for CASSSLNRDYNIQYF. The full variable domain, with the rest looked up from reference TRBV7-9 and TRBJ2-4, is DTGVSQNPRHKITKRGQNVTFRCDPISEHNRLYWYRQTLGQGPEFLTYFQNEAQLEKSRLLSDRFSAERPKGSFSTLEIQRTEQGDSAMYLCASSSLNRDYNIQYFGAGTRLSVL.

The sample holds many counts of this clonotype. This rearrangement joins TRBV20-1 to TRBJ2-7; D gene uncertain. The CDR3 length is 11 residues. The germline V gene has CDR1 DFQATT and CDR2 SNEGSKA (reference sequence). The V end lost 5 bases, the J end lost 2 bases, and 7 bases lay between the germline ends. CDR3 DNA sequence: TGCAGTGCTGCGGCGACCTACGAGCAGTACTTC. As protein: CSAAATYEQYF.

This clonotype was seen repeatedly, ten times or more. CDR3 sequence: CASSVAGHLNNEQFF. The CDR3 DNA reads as TGTGCCAGCAGCGTCGCAGGACATCTCAACAATGAGCAGTTCTTC. The chain links TRBV6-2 or TRBV6-3 to TRBJ2-1; tentative D call: TRBD1 (5 bases). The CDR3 loop spans 15 amino acids. Trimming shortened V by 6 bases and J by 5 bases, and 17 bases separated the two germline ends. Germline values: CDR1 MNHEY, CDR2 SVGEGT.

Note on this clonotype: This may come from a read error, since a much larger clone is one base off. The chain recombines TRBV29-1 with TRBJ1-4; TRBD1 matches 10 bases. This CDR3 comprises 16 residues. Trimming at V came to 7 bases and at J to 6 bases, leaving 14 bases not matched to a gene. CDR1 is SQVTM and CDR2 is ANQGSEA in the germline V gene. The CDR3 region has the DNA TGCAGCGGGACAGGGGGAGCAGGGTCCCTGCATGAAAAACTGTTTTTT. The encoded protein is CSGTGGAGSLHEKLFF.

This clonotype was seen at least ten times. The V call is TRBV18, the J call TRBJ1-1, with unresolved D. The V gene lost 1 base and the J gene lost 5 bases, with 11 bases spanning the gap. The CDR3 contains 14 residues. The germline V gene encodes CDR1 KGHSH and CDR2 LQKENI. The CDR3 DNA is TGTGCCAGCTCACCACGGGCAGGTGGGACTGAAGCTTTCTTT. Residues: CASSPRAGGTEAFF.

The V and J genes are TRBV18 and TRBJ2-7; D gene ambiguous. The V end was cut by 1 base, the J end by 6 bases, with 7 bases between. The V gene's germline CDR1 is KGHSH and CDR2 LQKENI. The CDR3 spans 12 residues. For the CDR3, the DNA is TGTGCCAGCTCACCACGCCGCGGCGAGCAGTACTTC. The encoded protein is CASSPRRGEQYF. The whole variable domain, filled in from reference TRBV18 and TRBJ2-7, reads NAGVMQNPRHLVRRRGQEARLRCSPMKGHSHVYWYRQLPEEGLKFMVYLQKENIIDESGMPKERFSAEFPKEGPSILRIQQVVRGDSAAYFCASSPRRGEQYFGPGTRLTVT.

At least ten counts were recorded for this clonotype. The V gene is TRBV7-9, the J gene TRBJ2-7, with D perhaps TRBD1 or TRBD2 (6 bases each). CDR1 and CDR2 from the germline V gene are SEHNR and FQNEAQ (reference sequence). V lost 5 bases, J lost 6 bases, and 8 bases lay in between. The CDR3 is 11 residues long. Here the CDR3 reads CASSRGPEQYF. CDR3 nucleotides: TGTGCCAGCAGCCGGGGGCCCGAGCAGTACTTC.

The J gene is TRBJ2-5, the V gene TRBV7-9, with D tentatively TRBD1 (6 bases). In germline, CDR1 is SEHNR, CDR2 FQNEAQ (reference sequence). CDR3 size: 13 residues. V was cut by 4 bases and J by 5 bases, with 11 bases left in between. The CDR3 is CASSSRGNETQYF. CDR3 nucleotides: TGTGCCAGCAGCTCAAGGGGGAACGAGACCCAGTACTTC.

The chain combines TRBV21-1 with TRBJ1-1; no check of the table's D call, TRBD1, against the DNA was made. TRBV21-1 represents a pseudogene. CDR3 length: 17 residues. The CDR3 bases are TGTGCCAGCAGCAATCGGCCATCGGGGGGCGGGAACACTGAAGCTTTCTTT. Its translation: CASSNRPSGGGNTEAFF.

The chain uses TRBV18 and TRBJ2-7; D uncertain. Germline lookup yields CDR1 KGHSH and CDR2 LQKENI. CDR3 size: 12 residues. The ends were cut back, 3 bases at V and 4 bases at J, with 7 bases in the middle. CDR3 DNA: TGTGCCAGCTCACCGAACATTTACGAGCAGTACTTC. Residues: CASSPNIYEQYF.

This clonotype was detected ten times or more. This rearrangement joins TRBV10-3 to TRBJ2-2; unclear D gene. The V end lost 0 bases, the J end lost 0 bases, and 2 bases lay between the germline ends. Germline V CDR1 and CDR2: ENHRY, SYGVKD. The CDR3 extends over 14 amino acids. CDR3 in amino acids: CAISESSNTGELFF. The CDR3 region has the DNA TGTGCCATCAGTGAGTCCTCGAACACCGGGGAGCTGTTTTTT.

The chain is built from TRBV6-2 or TRBV6-3 and TRBJ2-1; 12 nucleotides match TRBD2. The CDR3 is 18 residues long. Germline values: CDR1 MNHEY, CDR2 SVGEGT. V trimming: 4 bases; J trimming: 7 bases; junction bases outside the gene matches: 14. Here the CDR3 reads CASSSDPSGGDLSNEQFF. CDR3 in DNA: TGTGCCAGCAGTTCCGATCCTAGCGGGGGGGATTTGAGTAATGAGCAGTTCTTC.